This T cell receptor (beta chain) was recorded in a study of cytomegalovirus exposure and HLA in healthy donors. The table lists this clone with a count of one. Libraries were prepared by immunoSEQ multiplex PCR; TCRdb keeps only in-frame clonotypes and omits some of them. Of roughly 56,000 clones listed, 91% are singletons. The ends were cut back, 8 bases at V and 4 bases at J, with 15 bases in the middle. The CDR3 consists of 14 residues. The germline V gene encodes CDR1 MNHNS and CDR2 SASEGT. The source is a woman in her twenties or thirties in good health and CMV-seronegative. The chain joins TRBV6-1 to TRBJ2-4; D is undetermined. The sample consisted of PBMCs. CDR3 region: CASSGRFVKNIQYF. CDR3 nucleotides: TGTGCCAGCTCTGGCCGTTTCGTTAAAAACATTCAGTACTTC.